This T cell receptor beta chain was sequenced for a study of memory CD4+ T cells and cytomegalovirus serostatus. Across the whole study: Healthy Belgian adult donors included about nine CMV-positive and more than 20 CMV-negative people.

Per the study methods: Out-of-frame sequences were removed, leaving roughly 2,200,000 distinct TCRbeta sequences. Some clones are missing from TCRdb's copy, which holds only in-frame ones; the method was immunoSEQ multiplex PCR. D and trimming were read from the DNA, whereas the V and J calls and clone size are those reported in that table. The table records approximately 52,000 clones, roughly three quarters of them present only once. The V and J ends lost 6 bases and 4 bases respectively, with 17 bases between them. The CDR3 extends over 15 amino acids. Per germline, CDR1 SGHDT and CDR2 YYEEEE. The sort gate was single viable CD3+CD4+CD8-CD45RO+ cells for memory CD4+ T cells. Serum IgG to CMV pp150, pp28, p38 and p52 defined serostatus. Of note for this clone: The antigen is unknown.

Study outcomes and limitations: CD4+ memory repertoires contained about 40% of the roughly 160 reported CMV TCRbeta sequences.

This TCR was recovered from an adult in good health and CMV-seronegative. Sequencing input: memory CD4+ T cells from blood. The gene calls are TRBV5-6 and TRBJ1-5, with unresolved D. CDR3: CASNPWGGRNQPQHF. The CDR3 bases are TGTGCCAGCAACCCCTGGGGTGGACGGAATCAGCCCCAGCATTTT.